This passage covers 4 T cell receptor beta chains from one sample sequenced in a study of preoperative IRX-2 immunotherapy in early breast cancer. Using immunoSEQ multiplex PCR, the repertoire was profiled, and TCRdb retains in-frame clones only, with some absent. The sample contains about 23,000 clones, approximately 95% of which appear only once. The treatment here: preoperative locoregional IRX-2 cytokine immunotherapy. The sequenced sample was tumor tissue, obtained after IRX-2 immunotherapy. All receptors come from a human donor with breast cancer.

J is TRBJ2-5 and V is TRBV5-1; D may match TRBD1 or TRBD2 (5 bases each). CDR3 length: 12 amino acids. The V end lost 5 bases, the J end lost 3 bases, and 8 bases lay between the germline ends. From germline, CDR1 is SGHRS and CDR2 YFSETQ. The CDR3: CASRGTEETQYF. CDR3 nucleotides: TGCGCCAGCAGGGGGACGGAAGAGACCCAGTACTTC.

This clone was found once. V is TRBV30 and J is TRBJ2-1; no clear D gene. Trimming removed 1 base from V and 4 bases from J, with 5 bases in between. CDR3 size: 12 residues. Germline V lookup: CDR1 GTSNPN, CDR2 SVGIG (reference sequence). The CDR3 nucleotides read TGTGCCTGGAGTGCTTTATACAATGAGCAGTTCTTC. Translation: CAWSALYNEQFF.

The rearrangement uses TRBV10-3 and TRBJ1-4; D ambiguous. V was pared by 8 bases and J by 0 bases, with 7 bases between. Per germline, CDR1 ENHRY and CDR2 SYGVKD. The CDR3 loop spans 13 amino acids. The CDR3 sequence: CAIRTATNEKLFF. For the CDR3, the DNA is TGTGCCATCCGGACGGCAACTAATGAAAAACTGTTTTTT.

CDR3 bases: TGTGCCAGCAGCCGCGCCGGGACTAGCGGTCCCCTAACGACCACAGATACGCAGTATTTT. Its protein product is CASSRAGTSGPLTTTDTQYF. V gene TRBV4-2 combines with J gene TRBJ2-3; TRBD2 aligns across 11 bases. With 4 bases clipped from V and 2 bases from J, the junction kept 17 bases outside the gene matches. Germline-derived CDR1 and CDR2 are LGHNA and YNFKEQ. The CDR3 runs to 20 residues.